The present T cell receptor (beta chain) was sequenced within a study of a mutant IDH1 vaccine in newly diagnosed glioma. Looking at the study overall: Scheduled for weeks 1, 3, 5, 7, 11, 15, 19 and 23, eight vaccinations were given to patients. Vaccine administration was initiated 4-6 weeks following radiotherapy alone, or with temozolomide cycles. Before enrollment, the patients had been treated with radiotherapy alone, temozolomide alone, or both together. Most of them had received both.

CDR3 size: 16 residues. V lost 1 base and J lost 8; bases outside the gene matches: 10. Germline V lookup: CDR1 SQVTM, CDR2 ANQGSEA. Specified time point: week 23, last vaccination. Topical imiquimod was applied with each vaccine dose, which held 300 ug of mutant IDH1 20-mer peptide. The astrocytomas were IDH1-mutant, ATRX-negative, and WHO grade 3 or 4. Turning to this clone: What it binds is unknown.

Sequenced by immunoSEQ multiplex PCR; TCRdb stores in-frame clones only, minus some. The sample holds more than 35,000 clones, 81% seen once. The input for sequencing was PBMCs, taken from a glioma patient whose treatment included an IDH1 peptide vaccine. This TCR was recovered from a man aged 35 to 55 with glioma. V gene TRBV29-1 combines with J gene TRBJ2-1, with TRBD2 matching 11 bases. The CDR3 sequence is CSVEGRSGRAKDEQFF. The CDR3 nucleotides are TGCAGCGTTGAAGGCCGTAGCGGGAGGGCAAAGGATGAGCAGTTCTTC.